These 13 T cell receptor beta chains were sequenced from one sample in a study of shared clonotypes between healthy human individuals. Repertoires were generated with immunoSEQ multiplex PCR, while TCRdb's copy carries only in-frame clones and drops some. The sample lists about 2.3 million clones, roughly 90% seen once, with approximately 0.4% in the top ten. The material sequenced was naive CD4+ T cells from PBMCs. Subset in this sample: CD45RA+ positively selected. The receptors come from a man between 18 and 35 years old in good health. Some clones in this sample may be carry-over from other donors' samples.

This chain links TRBV2 with TRBJ1-4, with D hard to call. The V gene lost 1 base and the J gene lost 0 bases, with 6 bases spanning the gap. Germline-derived CDR1 and CDR2 are SNHLY and FYNNEI. The CDR3 totals 15 residues. In DNA, the CDR3 is TGTGCCAGCAGTGAAGGGTTTGCAACTAATGAAAAACTGTTTTTT. Protein product: CASSEGFATNEKLFF.

V usage is TRBV7-3 and J usage is TRBJ2-1; TRBD2 is a possible D gene (6 bases). The CDR3 has 15 residues. The V end lost 5 bases, the J end lost 3 bases, and 14 bases lay between the germline ends. Germline CDR1 SGHTA, CDR2 FQGTGA. In DNA form, the CDR3 reads TGTGCCAGCAGCCCGTTCCGGGACTTCTACAATGAGCAGTTCTTC. This sequence encodes CASSPFRDFYNEQFF.

The chain joins TRBV4-3 to TRBJ2-7, with D possibly matching TRBD2 (6 bases). This CDR3 contains 14 residues. Germline CDR1 LGHNA, CDR2 YSLEER. V lost 0 bases and J 6 bases, leaving 12 bases between the germline ends. The CDR3 loop reads CASSQDAGIGEQYF. The CDR3 DNA follows: TGCGCCAGCAGCCAAGACGCGGGGATTGGCGAGCAGTACTTC.

The chain couples TRBV10-3 to TRBJ2-2, with 8 bases matching TRBD2. CDR1 and CDR2 from the germline V gene are ENHRY and SYGVKD. Trimming at V came to 10 bases and at J to 4 bases, leaving 2 bases not matched to a gene. This CDR3 contains 12 residues. The CDR3 reads CANSGTTGELFF. CDR3 coding DNA: TGTGCCAATAGCGGGACCACCGGGGAGCTGTTTTTT.

In this sample, this clone turned up once. The chain links TRBV7-9 to TRBJ1-2; D gene unclear. V lost 8 bases, J lost 7 bases, and 23 bases lay in between. The CDR3 sequence is 15 residues long. The germline gives CDR1 SEHNR, CDR2 FQNEAQ (reference sequence). The CDR3 region has the DNA TGTGCCAGCTCCAGGCTGGACCCTCAGGTGGTTGGCTACACCTTC. Translation: CASSRLDPQVVGYTF. Drawing the rest from reference TRBV7-9 and TRBJ1-2, the complete variable domain is DTGVSQNPRHKITKRGQNVTFRCDPISEHNRLYWYRQTLGQGPEFLTYFQNEAQLEKSRLLSDRFSAERPKGSFSTLEIQRTEQGDSAMYLCASSRLDPQVVGYTFGSGTRLTVV.

The J gene is TRBJ1-2, the V gene TRBV6-4; maybe TRBD1 (5 bases). V lost 2 bases and J 5 bases, leaving 12 bases between the germline ends. The CDR3 extends over 14 amino acids. CDR1 and CDR2 from the germline V gene are MRHNA and SNTAGT. The CDR3 coding sequence is TGTGCCAGCAGTGACCCTACCTCAGGGTATGGCTACACCTTC. Protein sequence: CASSDPTSGYGYTF.

Note on this clone: At the DNA level, this CDR3 is encoded by other sequences in the same sample as well. The chain has TRBV28 and TRBJ1-4; D is ambiguous. The CDR3 runs 14 residues. Germline CDR1 and CDR2: MDHEN and SYDVKM. V was clipped by 3 bases and J by 0 bases, with 5 bases between them. The DNA for the CDR3 is TGTGCCAGCAGTTTGGGGTCAACTAATGAAAAACTGTTTTTT. Protein: CASSLGSTNEKLFF.

The chain has TRBV7-3 and TRBJ2-3; 8 positions agree with TRBD2. CDR3 length: 14 residues. Germline V gene lookup returns CDR1 SGHTA and CDR2 FQGTGA. V shed 4 bases, J shed 11 bases, and the junction held 11 bases outside the gene matches. CDR3 sequence: CASSSAETSALQYF. CDR3 nucleotides: TGTGCCAGCAGCTCCGCCGAGACTAGCGCCCTGCAGTATTTT.

The chain is built from TRBV5-8 and TRBJ1-5; possibly TRBD1 for D (5 bases). Trimming left V 4 bases short and J 2 bases short, with 25 bases between. Germline V gene data show CDR1 as SGHTS and CDR2 as YDEGEE. The length of the CDR3 is 19 residues. The CDR3 spells CASSGRGGGLYWGNQPQHF. The CDR3 bases are TGTGCCAGCAGCGGCCGGGGCGGAGGCCTATATTGGGGCAATCAGCCCCAGCATTTT.

The rearrangement links TRBV18 to TRBJ1-1, with 8 bases matching TRBD1. CDR3 length: 15 residues. In germline, CDR1 is KGHSH, CDR2 LQKENI. With 1 base clipped from V and 3 bases from J, the junction kept 4 bases outside the gene matches. The CDR3 sequence is CASSPQGQADTEAFF. For the CDR3, the DNA is TGTGCCAGCTCACCACAGGGACAGGCAGACACTGAAGCTTTCTTT. The full variable domain, with the rest looked up from reference TRBV18 and TRBJ1-1, is NAGVMQNPRHLVRRRGQEARLRCSPMKGHSHVYWYRQLPEEGLKFMVYLQKENIIDESGMPKERFSAEFPKEGPSILRIQQVVRGDSAAYFCASSPQGQADTEAFFGQGTRLTVV.

The CDR3 loop reads CASSQDKLAGGTLNEISTDTQYF. In DNA form, the CDR3 reads TGTGCCAGCAGCCAAGATAAACTAGCGGGAGGGACTCTCAATGAGATCAGCACAGATACGCAGTATTTT. The chain couples TRBV14 to TRBJ2-3, with 13 bases that match TRBD2. The CDR3 is made up of 23 amino acids. J lost 0 bases, V lost 0 bases, and 18 bases had no gene match. Germline V gene sequence: CDR1 SGHDN, CDR2 FVKESK.

This CDR3 is CASSEAGVPSAYNEQFF. The CDR3 DNA follows: TGTGCCAGCAGTGAAGCGGGGGTCCCTAGCGCCTACAATGAGCAGTTCTTC. The rearrangement links TRBV2 to TRBJ2-1; the D gene is possibly TRBD2 (6 bases). With 0 bases removed from V and 2 bases from J, the gap between germline ends came to 14 bases. In germline, CDR1 is SNHLY, CDR2 FYNNEI. This CDR3 has 17 residues.

V and J are TRBV4-1 and TRBJ1-3; D is undetermined. Germline CDR1 reads MGHRA; CDR2 reads YSYEKL. This CDR3 is 15 amino acids long. Trimming took off 3 bases at V and 4 bases at J, with 13 bases between the two ends. The CDR3 DNA reads as TGCGCCAGCAGCCAGAGACTGACCTTAGGAAACACCATATATTTT. Its translation is CASSQRLTLGNTIYF.